This T cell receptor beta chain derives from a study of CD4 T cells in relation to SARS-CoV-2 and coronaviruses. Assay used: immunoSEQ multiplex PCR; TCRdb lists only in-frame clones, some missing. The sample has about 36,000 clones, around three quarters seen once. V gave up 3 bases and J gave up 2 bases, with 10 bases separating them. The CDR3 covers 14 residues. CDR1 is MGHDK and CDR2 is SYGVNS in the germline V gene. Of note for this clone: No antigen is known for it.

The chain has TRBV25-1 and TRBJ2-5; possibly TRBD2 for D (6 bases). The clonotype originates from an adult with COVID-19. Sequencing was performed on memory CD4+ T cells from PBMCs, cultured in vitro. CDR3 sequence (DNA): TGTGCCAGCAGTGACGAGGGAGGACAAGAGACCCAGTACTTC. This encodes CASSDEGGQETQYF.